The 5 T cell receptor beta chains below come from one sample, sequenced in a study of CD8 T cells in Susac syndrome. When the RNA was reverse transcribed, random hexamers were used with an input of roughly 0.45 to 1 ug. TCRdb ran MiXCR on the immunoSEQ multiplex PCR reads and lists one entry per CDR3 protein. The table has 95,000 to 150,000 distinct CDR3 sequences, over 95% seen once. What was sequenced was CD4+ T cells from PBMCs. The source is a human donor with Susac syndrome.

As for this clonotype: An end of the junction does not agree with germline; a read error may underlie this. The chain links TRBV7-7 to TRBJ2-3; 7 nucleotides align to TRBD1. The germline gives CDR1 SSHAT, CDR2 FNYEAQ (reference sequence). This CDR3 is built from 14 residues. CDR3 DNA: TGTGCTAGCAGCCCAGGCCAGGGGGCAGATACGCAGTATTTT. Amino acid sequence: CASSPGQGADTQYF.

The chain couples TRBV28 to TRBJ2-7; 7 bases agree with TRBD1. After removal of 8 bases from V and 2 bases from J, the junction contained 6 bases not matched to a gene. Germline V gene data show CDR1 as MDHEN and CDR2 as SYDVKM. The CDR3 sequence is 13 residues long. The CDR3 DNA is TGTGCCAGCCTCGAAGGGGGCACCTACGAGCAGTACTTC. This gives the protein CASLEGGTYEQYF.

The V gene is TRBV6-6, the J gene TRBJ2-1; TRBD2 aligns across 10 bases. This CDR3 contains 15 residues. The J segment lost 0 bases and the V segment lost 7 bases, leaving 3 bases of the junction unmatched. CDR1 MNHNY and CDR2 SVGAGI come from the germline V gene (reference sequence). CDR3 sequence: CASKASGSSYNEQFF. The CDR3 coding sequence is TGTGCCAGCAAGGCTAGCGGGAGCTCCTACAATGAGCAGTTCTTC.

V usage is TRBV30 and J usage is TRBJ2-1; possibly TRBD2 for D (6 bases). The CDR3 has 15 amino acids. V lost 0 bases and J lost 7, with 16 bases in between. Germline-derived CDR1 and CDR2 are GTSNPN and SVGIG (reference sequence). The CDR3 region has the DNA TGTGCCTGGAGTGTCGGAGGGTATGTGTGGAATGAGCAGTTCTTC. Amino acids: CAWSVGGYVWNEQFF.

The genes are TRBV9 and TRBJ1-5; 8 bases are shared with TRBD1. The junction had 8 bases not matched to a gene; V was cut back by 6 bases and J by 3 bases. The CDR3 sequence is 15 residues long. CDR1 is SGDLS and CDR2 is YYNGEE in the germline V gene. CDR3 coding DNA: TGTGCCAGCAAAATACAGGGGGTGAACAATCAGCCCCAGCATTTT. This encodes CASKIQGVNNQPQHF.